The T cell receptor beta chain described here comes from a study of cytomegalovirus exposure and HLA in healthy donors. Study summary: The early release's HLA-typed donors yielded 70 million to 85 million unique TCRs.

This CDR3 is built from 18 residues. The V and J ends lost 5 bases and 0 bases, in that order; junction bases with no gene match: 8. CDR1 and CDR2 (germline): SNHLY, FYNNEI. The primer mix had 60 Vbeta and 13 Jbeta primers. Clones were sequenced by immunoSEQ multiplex PCR, and TCRdb holds only the in-frame ones, with some missing. The data hold 220,000 or so clones, with roughly 80% observed a single time. This clone was observed a handful of times. The V gene is TRBV2, the J gene TRBJ2-6, with 9 positions matching TRBD1. This receptor was taken from a man aged 45-65 years in good health and CMV-seronegative. Material: PBMCs. Here the CDR3 reads CASSPADRGFSGANVLTF. The CDR3 DNA reads TGTGCCAGCAGTCCCGCGGACAGGGGTTTCTCTGGGGCCAACGTCCTGACTTTC. Full variable domain (rest looked up from reference TRBV2 and TRBJ2-6): EPEVTQTPSHQVTQMGQEVILRCVPISNHLYFYWYRQILGQKVEFLVSFYNNEISEKSEIFDDQFSVERPDGSNFTLKIRSTKLEDSAMYFCASSPADRGFSGANVLTFGAGSRLTVL.